Below, 2 T cell receptor beta chains from the same sample are listed, as sequenced in a study of T cell changes during pregnancy in multiple sclerosis. The assay was immunoSEQ multiplex PCR, and TCRdb's table has in-frame clones only and misses some. Here the sample spans about 120,000 clones, approximately 95% being singletons. The source material was peripheral blood, sampled before pregnancy. Source of these receptors: a female donor with multiple sclerosis, enrolled in a pregnancy study.

Comments on this clone: In the same sample, other DNA sequences code for this CDR3. The chain links TRBV19 to TRBJ1-5, with TRBD1 as a possible D gene (6 bases). Germline lookup yields CDR1 LNHDA and CDR2 SQIVND (reference sequence). The length of the CDR3 is 14 residues. Trimming took 2 bases from V and 1 from J, leaving 6 bases between them. The CDR3 here is CASSIQGSNQPQHF. CDR3 DNA: TGTGCCAGTAGTATACAGGGGAGCAATCAGCCCCAGCATTTT.

The chain recombines TRBV6-1 with TRBJ2-7; TRBD1 aligns across 7 bases. The ends lost 5 bases at V and 0 bases at J; junction bases unmatched: 7. The germline CDR1 and CDR2 sequences are MNHNS and SASEGT. This CDR3 has 15 amino acids. CDR3 in amino acids: CASSPRSGGSYEQYF. CDR3 bases: TGTGCCAGCAGTCCCCGCTCAGGGGGCTCCTACGAGCAGTACTTC.